A selection of T cell receptor beta chains follows, all from one sample in a study of shared clonotypes between healthy human individuals. Measured with immunoSEQ multiplex PCR; TCRdb has only the in-frame clones, and not every one. This table holds approximately 2,000,000 clones, 80% to 95% found once. The sequenced sample was naive CD8+ T cells from PBMCs. The source is a man younger than 30 in good health. Some clones in this sample may be carry-over from other donors' samples. Both conserved end residues are part of each CDR3. A D gene is named only where the DNA matches it firmly. Only some rows state a clone size, as once, few, many or a class for expanded clones.

>TRBV27|TRBJ1-1|-|few
TGTGCCACCCTCCCGGAGGGAGCTTGGATGAACACTGAAGCTTTCTTT
CATLPEGAWMNTEAFF
>TRBV27|TRBJ1-5|-|-
TGTGCCAGCAGTTTAAGGGGGGCAGGTCAGCCCCAGCATTTT
CASSLRGAGQPQHF
>TRBV28|TRBJ1-1|-|-
TGTGCCAGCAGTTTAGGGGGGGCAGGGAACACTGAAGCTTTCTTT
CASSLGGAGNTEAFF
>TRBV4-1|TRBJ1-5|TRBD1|few
TGCGCCAGCAGCCAAGGACAGGGGGCTAACAATCAGCCCCAGCATTTT
CASSQGQGANNQPQHF
>TRBV13|TRBJ2-7|-|-
TGTGCCAGCAGCTTACTCGTGGCGGGGGAGCAGTACTTC
CASSLLVAGEQYF
>TRBV28|TRBJ2-7|-|-
TGTGCCAGCAGTTTCGGGACGGGGTACGAGCAGTACTTC
CASSFGTGYEQYF
>TRBV28|TRBJ2-7|TRBD2|-
TGTGCCAGCAGTTTATGGGGGGGGGATGGCGGCCGGACCTACGAGCAGTACTTC
CASSLWGGDGGRTYEQYF
>TRBV7-2|TRBJ2-1|TRBD2|-
TGTGCCAGCAGGGGACATAGCGGGGGTTCCTACAATGAGCAGTTCTTC
CASRGHSGGSYNEQFF
>TRBV14|TRBJ1-2|-|-
TGTGCCAGCAGCCAAGAGAAGTGGTCGGATTCGGCCTTC
CASSQEKWSDSAF
>TRBV19|TRBJ1-1|-|few
TGTGCCAGTAGTGTGGGAGTCACTGAAGCTTTCTTT
CASSVGVTEAFF
>TRBV27|TRBJ2-1|TRBD2|-
TGTGCCAGCAGTCCGAACCCGGGACTAGCGGGAGAGGCCTACAATGAGCAGTTCTTC
CASSPNPGLAGEAYNEQFF
>TRBV7-9|TRBJ2-7|TRBD2|-
TGTGCCAGCAGCTCCCGGGAGGACCGTGATTACGAGCAGTACTTC
CASSSREDRDYEQYF
>TRBV27|TRBJ1-2|-|-
TGTGCCAGCAGCTGGTCAGGGATACTCAACTATGGCTACACCTTC
CASSWSGILNYGYTF
>TRBV10-3|TRBJ2-1|-|-
TGTGCCATCAGTGAGTCGCCGGGCTTTGCAAGTGGGGCTGGTCAGTTCTTC
CAISESPGFASGAGQFF
>TRBV5-1|TRBJ2-7|TRBD2|-
TGCGCCAGCAGCTTGTTGGCGGGAGGGCCTTACGAGCAGTACTTC
CASSLLAGGPYEQYF
>TRBV11-2|TRBJ2-7|-|-
TGTGCCAGCACTAAGGAGTGGGGCACGGTCCTCTACGAGCAGTACTTC
CASTKEWGTVLYEQYF
>TRBV27|TRBJ2-7|-|-
TGTGCCAGCAGTTTTACGGCTACCTACGAGCAGTACTTC
CASSFTATYEQYF
>TRBV28|TRBJ2-2|-|-
TGTGCCAGCAGTTCGGGACGCCAGGGGCCGGCGGGCGGGGAGCTGTTTTTT
CASSSGRQGPAGGELFF
>TRBV11-2|TRBJ2-1|-|once
TGTGCCAGCAGCTTAGATAACTGGGACGTTTCCTATTTGGAGCAGTTCTTC
CASSLDNWDVSYLEQFF
>TRBV29-1|TRBJ2-3|-|-
TGCAGCGCGGGACCGGGACACCGCACAGATACGCAGTATTTT
CSAGPGHRTDTQYF
>TRBV4-1|TRBJ1-2|TRBD1|-
TGCGCCAGCAGCCAAGATGGAGCAGGGGGCTCAAGCTATGGCTACACCTTC
CASSQDGAGGSSYGYTF
>TRBV10-1|TRBJ2-7|-|-
TGCGCCAGCAGTGATGGAGTAGCCTACGAGCAGTACTTC
CASSDGVAYEQYF
>TRBV11-2|TRBJ2-5|-|-
TGTGCCAGCAGCTCCAAGGCAGGGTACGAGAAAGAGACCCAGTACTTC
CASSSKAGYEKETQYF
>TRBV7-2|TRBJ2-5|-|-
TGTGCCAGCAGCTTAGGCCCAGGGACACAAGAGACCCAGTACTTC
CASSLGPGTQETQYF
>TRBV28|TRBJ2-2|TRBD2|-
TGTGCCAGCAGTTTATTCGGGAGGGGAATCACCGGGGAGCTGTTTTTT
CASSLFGRGITGELFF
>TRBV13|TRBJ2-7|-|-
TGTGCCAGCAGCTCGGGACTGAGAGACTACGAGCAGTACTTC
CASSSGLRDYEQYF
>TRBV4-3|TRBJ2-1|-|-
TGCGCCAGCAGCCAAGGACGGATCGCGGACAATGAGCAGTTCTTC
CASSQGRIADNEQFF